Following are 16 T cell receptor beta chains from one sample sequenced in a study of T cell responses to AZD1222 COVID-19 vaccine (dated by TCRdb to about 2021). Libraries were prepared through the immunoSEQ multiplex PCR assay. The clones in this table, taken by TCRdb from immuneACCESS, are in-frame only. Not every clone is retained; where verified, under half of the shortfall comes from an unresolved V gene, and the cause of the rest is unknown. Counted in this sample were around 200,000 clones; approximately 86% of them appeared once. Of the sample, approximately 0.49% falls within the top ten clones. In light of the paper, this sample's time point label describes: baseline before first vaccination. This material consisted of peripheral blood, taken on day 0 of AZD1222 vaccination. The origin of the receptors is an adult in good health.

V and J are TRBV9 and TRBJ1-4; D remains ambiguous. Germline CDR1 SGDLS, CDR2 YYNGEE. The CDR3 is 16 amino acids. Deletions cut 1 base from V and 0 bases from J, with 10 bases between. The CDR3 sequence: CASSVYAVSTNEKLFF. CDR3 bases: TGTGCCAGCAGCGTATACGCGGTTTCAACTAATGAAAAACTGTTTTTT.

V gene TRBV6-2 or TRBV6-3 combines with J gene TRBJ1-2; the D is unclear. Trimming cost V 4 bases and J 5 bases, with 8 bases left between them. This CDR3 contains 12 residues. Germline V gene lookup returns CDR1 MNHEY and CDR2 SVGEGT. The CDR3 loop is CASSWENYGYTF. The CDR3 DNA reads TGTGCCAGCAGTTGGGAGAATTATGGCTACACCTTC.

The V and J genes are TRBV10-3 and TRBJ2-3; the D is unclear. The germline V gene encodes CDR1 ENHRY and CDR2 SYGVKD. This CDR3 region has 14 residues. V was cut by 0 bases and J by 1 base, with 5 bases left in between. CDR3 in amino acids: CAISESKGTDTQYF. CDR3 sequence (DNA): TGTGCCATCAGTGAGTCTAAAGGCACAGATACGCAGTATTTT.

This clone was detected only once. The CDR3 DNA follows: TGTGCCAGCAGGTTTAACACCGGGGAGCTGTTTTTT. The encoded protein is CASRFNTGELFF. J is TRBJ2-2 and V is TRBV27; D gene uncertain. The CDR3 spans 12 residues. Trimming took off 6 bases at V and 2 bases at J, with 4 bases between the two ends. Germline-derived CDR1 and CDR2 are MNHEY and SMNVEV (reference sequence).

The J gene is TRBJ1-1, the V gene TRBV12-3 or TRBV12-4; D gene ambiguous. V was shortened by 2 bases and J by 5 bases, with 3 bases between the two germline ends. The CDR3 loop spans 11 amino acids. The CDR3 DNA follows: TGTGCCAGCAGTTTAAAGACTGAAGCTTTCTTT. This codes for CASSLKTEAFF.

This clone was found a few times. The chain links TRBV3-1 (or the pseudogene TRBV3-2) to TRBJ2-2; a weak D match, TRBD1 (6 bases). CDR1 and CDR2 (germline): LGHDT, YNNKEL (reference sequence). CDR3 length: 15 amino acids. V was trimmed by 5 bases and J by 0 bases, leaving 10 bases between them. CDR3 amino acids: CASSYRQANTGELFF. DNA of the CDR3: TGTGCCAGCAGCTACCGACAGGCGAACACCGGGGAGCTGTTTTTT.

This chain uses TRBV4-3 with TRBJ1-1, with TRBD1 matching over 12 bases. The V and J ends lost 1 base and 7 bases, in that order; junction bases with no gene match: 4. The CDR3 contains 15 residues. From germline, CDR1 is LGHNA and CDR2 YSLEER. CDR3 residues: CASSQVGQGAGEAFF. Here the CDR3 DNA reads TGCGCCAGCAGCCAAGTGGGACAGGGGGCGGGTGAAGCTTTCTTT.

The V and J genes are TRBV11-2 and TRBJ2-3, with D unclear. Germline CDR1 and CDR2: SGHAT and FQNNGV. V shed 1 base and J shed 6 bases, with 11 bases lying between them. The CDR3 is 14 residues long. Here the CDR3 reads CASSLVGLPDTQYF. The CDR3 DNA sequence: TGTGCCAGCAGCTTAGTAGGCCTTCCGGATACGCAGTATTTT.

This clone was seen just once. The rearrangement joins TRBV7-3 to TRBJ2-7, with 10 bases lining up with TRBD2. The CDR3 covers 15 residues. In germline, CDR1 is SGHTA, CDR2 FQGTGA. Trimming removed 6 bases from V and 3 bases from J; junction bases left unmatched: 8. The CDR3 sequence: CASSQAGGNDYEQYF. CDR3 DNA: TGTGCCAGCAGTCAAGCGGGGGGGAACGACTACGAGCAGTACTTC.

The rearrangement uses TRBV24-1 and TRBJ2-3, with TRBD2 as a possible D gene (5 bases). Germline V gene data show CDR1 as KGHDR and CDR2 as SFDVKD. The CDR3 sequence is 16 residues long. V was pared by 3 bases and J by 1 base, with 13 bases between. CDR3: CATSDRIPGGTDTQYF. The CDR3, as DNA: TGTGCCACCAGTGATCGAATCCCCGGGGGCACAGATACGCAGTATTTT.

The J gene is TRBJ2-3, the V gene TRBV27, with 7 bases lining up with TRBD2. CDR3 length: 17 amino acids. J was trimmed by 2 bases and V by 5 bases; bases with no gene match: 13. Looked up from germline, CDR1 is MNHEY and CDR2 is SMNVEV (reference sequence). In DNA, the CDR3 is TGTGCCAGCAGTCCGACGTGGCTAGCGGTCATCACAGATACGCAGTATTTT. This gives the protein CASSPTWLAVITDTQYF.

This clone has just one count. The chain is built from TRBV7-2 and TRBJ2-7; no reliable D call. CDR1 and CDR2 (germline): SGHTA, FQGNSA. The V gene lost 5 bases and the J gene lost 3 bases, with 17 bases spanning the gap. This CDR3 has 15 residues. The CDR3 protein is CASSQSGSSIYEQYF. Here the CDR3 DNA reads TGTGCCAGCAGCCAGAGTGGTTCTAGTATCTACGAGCAGTACTTC.

The CDR3 DNA reads TGTGCCAGCTCACCCCCAAAGAACACCGGGGAGCTGTTTTTT. Translation gives CASSPPKNTGELFF. This chain links TRBV18 with TRBJ2-2; D is ambiguous. The V gene's germline CDR1 is KGHSH and CDR2 LQKENI. The CDR3 is 14 residues long. Between the trimmed V and J ends, which lost 3 bases and 1 base, there was a span of 6 bases. The full variable domain, its missing parts supplied by reference TRBV18 and TRBJ2-2, is NAGVMQNPRHLVRRRGQEARLRCSPMKGHSHVYWYRQLPEEGLKFMVYLQKENIIDESGMPKERFSAEFPKEGPSILRIQQVVRGDSAAYFCASSPPKNTGELFFGEGSRLTVL.

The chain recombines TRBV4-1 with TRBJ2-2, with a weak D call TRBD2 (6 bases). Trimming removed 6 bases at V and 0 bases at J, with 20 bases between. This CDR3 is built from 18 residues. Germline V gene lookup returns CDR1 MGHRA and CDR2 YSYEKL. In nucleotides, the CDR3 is TGCGCCAGCAGTACTTTCCCGGGACTCGTCGCGAACACCGGGGAGCTGTTTTTT. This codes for CASSTFPGLVANTGELFF.

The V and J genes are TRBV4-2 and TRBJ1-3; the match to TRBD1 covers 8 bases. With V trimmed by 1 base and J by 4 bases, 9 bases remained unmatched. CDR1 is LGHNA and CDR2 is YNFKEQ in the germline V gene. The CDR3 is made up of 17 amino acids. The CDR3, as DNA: TGTGCCAGCAGCCAAGCGATTAGGACAGGGAACGGAAACACCATATATTTT. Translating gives CASSQAIRTGNGNTIYF.

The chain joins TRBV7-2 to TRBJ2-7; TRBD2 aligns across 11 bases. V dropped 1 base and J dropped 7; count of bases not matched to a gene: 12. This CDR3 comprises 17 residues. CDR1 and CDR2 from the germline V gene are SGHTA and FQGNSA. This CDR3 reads CASSLVVAGGPGDEQYF. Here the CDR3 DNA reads TGTGCCAGCAGCTTAGTTGTAGCGGGGGGGCCGGGAGATGAGCAGTACTTC.